This T cell receptor (beta chain) is from a study of blood T cell repertoires in COVID-19. Looking at the study overall: Acute-phase and convalescent COVID-19 samples originated in the United States, Italy and Spain.

The CDR3 has 17 residues. V lost 5 bases and J lost 3; bases outside the gene matches: 8. CDR1 is SGHAT and CDR2 is FQNNGV in the germline V gene. Enrolment of Seattle patients took place during active infection, and they were followed longitudinally. Repertoires were generated with immunoSEQ multiplex PCR, while TCRdb's copy carries only in-frame clones and drops some. The sample holds 250,000 to 350,000 clones, roughly 92% seen once. The gene calls are TRBV11-2 and TRBJ2-6, with 9 bases lining up with TRBD1. The sequence was obtained from a woman in her thirties with COVID-19, enrolled during active disease. Material: peripheral blood. The DNA for the CDR3 is TGTGCCAGCAGCCTTCGGGACAGGGCGTATGGGGCCAACGTCCTGACTTTC. It is translated as CASSLRDRAYGANVLTF.